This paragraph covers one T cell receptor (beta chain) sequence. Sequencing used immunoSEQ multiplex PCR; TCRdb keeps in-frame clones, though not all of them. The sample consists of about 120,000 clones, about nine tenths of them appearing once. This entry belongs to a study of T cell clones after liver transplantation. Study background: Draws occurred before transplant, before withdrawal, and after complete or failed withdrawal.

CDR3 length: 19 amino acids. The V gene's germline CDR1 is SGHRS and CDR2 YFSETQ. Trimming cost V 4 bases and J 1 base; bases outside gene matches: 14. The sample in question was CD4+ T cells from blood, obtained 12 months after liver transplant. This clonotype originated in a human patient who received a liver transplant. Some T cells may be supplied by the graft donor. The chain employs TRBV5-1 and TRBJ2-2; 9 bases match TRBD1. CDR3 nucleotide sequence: TGCGCCAGCAGCGCCCGACAGGGGGTAGGCCGGGTGAACACCGGGGAGCTGTTTTTT. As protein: CASSARQGVGRVNTGELFF.